The 8 T cell receptor beta chains presented below share a single source sample, sequenced in a study of blood T cell repertoires in COVID-19. Assay: immunoSEQ multiplex PCR; the TCRdb copy retains only in-frame clones and omits some. In the table there are under 60,000 clones, roughly four fifths of which are singletons. The sample taken for sequencing was peripheral blood. These receptor sequences come from a man aged 55-75 years with acute or convalescent COVID-19.

The V gene is TRBV5-1, the J gene TRBJ2-3, with D perhaps TRBD1 (5 bases). V gave up 1 base and J gave up 2 bases, with 14 bases separating them. The CDR3 extends over 16 amino acids. Germline V gives CDR1 SGHRS, CDR2 YFSETQ. The CDR3 nucleotides are TGCGCCAGCAGCTTGTCCCCCGTTGGGGCCACAGATACGCAGTATTTT. The encoded protein is CASSLSPVGATDTQYF.

The rearrangement joins TRBV9 to TRBJ1-4; D unclear. This CDR3 region has 19 residues. CDR1 and CDR2 (germline): SGDLS, YYNGEE. V was trimmed by 0 bases and J by 7 bases, leaving 25 bases between them. The CDR3 sequence: CASSVESERTGKIGEKLFF. CDR3 coding DNA: TGTGCCAGCAGCGTAGAGTCTGAAAGGACGGGAAAAATAGGTGAAAAACTGTTTTTT.

J is TRBJ1-2 and V is TRBV25-1; possibly TRBD1 for D (6 bases). CDR1 is MGHDK and CDR2 is SYGVNS in the germline V gene. This CDR3 is built from 16 residues. Trimming shortened V by 3 bases and J by 2 bases, and 16 bases separated the two germline ends. In DNA, the CDR3 is TGTGCCAGCAGTGACACAGGGACTAAACTGAACTATGGCTACACCTTC. It specifies CASSDTGTKLNYGYTF.

As regards this clone: Other DNA variants within this sample encode the same CDR3. The chain uses TRBV5-1 and TRBJ1-1; 8 bases line up with TRBD1. Germline trimming cut 4 bases from V and 4 bases from J; bases unmatched to any gene: 3. Germline V lookup: CDR1 SGHRS, CDR2 YFSETQ. The CDR3 runs 13 residues. This chain's CDR3 is CASSQGAGTEAFF. The DNA of the CDR3 is TGCGCCAGCAGCCAGGGGGCCGGCACTGAAGCTTTCTTT. Variable domain in full (rest from reference TRBV5-1 and TRBJ1-1): KAGVTQTPRYLIKTRGQQVTLSCSPISGHRSVSWYQQTPGQGLQFLFEYFSETQRNKGNFPGRFSGRQFSNSRSEMNVSTLELGDSALYLCASSQGAGTEAFFGQGTRLTVV.

The V gene is TRBV9, the J gene TRBJ2-2, with 10 bases aligning to TRBD2. Per germline, CDR1 SGDLS and CDR2 YYNGEE. The CDR3 loop spans 16 amino acids. Trimming at V came to 4 bases and at J to 5 bases, leaving 8 bases not matched to a gene. The CDR3 region is CASSPEAGGITGELFF. In DNA, the CDR3 is TGTGCCAGCAGCCCCGAAGCGGGGGGGATTACCGGGGAGCTGTTTTTT.

V is TRBV7-2 and J is TRBJ1-5; D is unresolved. CDR1 is SGHTA, CDR2 FQGNSA, per germline. The V end was cut by 1 base, the J end by 5 bases, with 15 bases between. CDR3 length: 16 amino acids. The CDR3 bases are TGTGCCAGCAGCTTAGGAATAGGGAGGGAAGATCAGCCCCAGCATTTT. It specifies CASSLGIGREDQPQHF. The full variable domain, its missing parts supplied by reference TRBV7-2 and TRBJ1-5, is GAGVSQSPSNKVTEKGKDVELRCDPISGHTALYWYRQSLGQGLEFLIYFQGNSAPDKSGLPSDRFSAERTGGSVSTLTIQRTQQEDSAVYLCASSLGIGREDQPQHFGDGTRLSIL.

The rearrangement joins TRBV24-1 to TRBJ1-4; 7 nucleotides line up with TRBD1. This CDR3 is 17 amino acids long. V lost 4 bases, J lost 10 bases, and 17 bases stayed unmatched. Germline V gives CDR1 KGHDR, CDR2 SFDVKD. In DNA form, the CDR3 reads TGTGCCACCAGTGACTCCCGGGACAGTCCGCTAATAGGAAAACTGTTTTTT. Its translation: CATSDSRDSPLIGKLFF.

The chain couples TRBV29-1 to TRBJ1-2; possibly TRBD1 for D (5 bases). The ends were cut back, 7 bases at V and 5 bases at J, with 11 bases in the middle. CDR3 length: 11 residues. Germline-derived CDR1 and CDR2 are SQVTM and ANQGSEA. The CDR3 here is CSGGEEYGYTF. CDR3 nucleotide sequence: TGCAGCGGGGGGGAGGAGTATGGCTACACCTTC.